What follows is one T cell receptor (beta chain) and its context. The source of the sample is a study of radiotherapy plus CTLA-4 blockade in lung cancer. Clones were read by immunoSEQ multiplex PCR, and TCRdb kept only the in-frame ones, dropping some. The sample lists 120,000 or so clones, about 90% occurring once. The material was peripheral blood, obtained from a patient treated with radiotherapy plus ipilimumab. The clonotype originates from a human donor with non-small cell lung cancer that progressed on radiotherapy plus ipilimumab.

The DNA for the CDR3 is TGTGCCAGCAGCTTCTCCGGGACAGGGGGCCTCGATAACGTCCTGACTTTC. Protein sequence: CASSFSGTGGLDNVLTF. V usage is TRBV13 and J usage is TRBJ2-6, with 12 bases that match TRBD1. Trimming cost V 3 bases and J 10 bases; bases outside gene matches: 10. Per the germline V gene, CDR1 is PRHDT and CDR2 is FYEKMQ (reference sequence). CDR3 length: 17 amino acids.